What follows describes a single T cell receptor beta chain. Its antigen is undetermined. J was trimmed by 2 bases and V by 7 bases; bases with no gene match: 7. This CDR3 contains 14 residues. Germline V CDR1 and CDR2: MNHNY, SVGAGI (reference sequence). This record belongs to a study of cytomegalovirus exposure and HLA in healthy donors. Study at large: Early released data comprised around 85 million unique TCRs from HLA-typed donors. Ancestry clustering placed about 80% of several hundred genotyped donors in the Caucasian-associated cluster.

The PCR contained 60 Vbeta and 13 Jbeta primers. Profiled with immunoSEQ multiplex PCR; TCRdb holds only in-frame clones, not every one. The sample includes more than 95,000 clones, 15% to 20% seen only once; the top ten take about 3.1%. Study findings and constraints: TRBV6-2, TRBV6-3 and some other V segments were unresolvable in 87-base-pair reads.

The sample was PBMCs. The chain recombines TRBV6-6 with TRBJ2-7; 8 nucleotides agree with TRBD2. The TCR sequence derives from a female donor in good health and CMV-seropositive. The CDR3 nucleotides are TGTGCCAGCATATCAGCGGGAGTAGCCTACGAGCAGTACTTC. Its translation is CASISAGVAYEQYF.